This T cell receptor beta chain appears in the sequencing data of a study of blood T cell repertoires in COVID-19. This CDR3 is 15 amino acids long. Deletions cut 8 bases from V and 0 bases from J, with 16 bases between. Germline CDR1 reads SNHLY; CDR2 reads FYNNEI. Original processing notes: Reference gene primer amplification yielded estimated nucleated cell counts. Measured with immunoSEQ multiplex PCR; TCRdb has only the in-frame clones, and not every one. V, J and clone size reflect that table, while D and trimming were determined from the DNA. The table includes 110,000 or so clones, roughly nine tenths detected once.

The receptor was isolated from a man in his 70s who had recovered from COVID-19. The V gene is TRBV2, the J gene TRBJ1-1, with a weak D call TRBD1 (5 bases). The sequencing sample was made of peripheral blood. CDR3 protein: CASSMRGGLNTEAFF. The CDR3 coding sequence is TGTGCCAGCTCGATGAGGGGAGGATTGAACACTGAAGCTTTCTTT.